This T cell receptor (beta chain) was identified in a study of blood T cell repertoires in COVID-19. The overall study: Whether acute or convalescent, the COVID-19 samples came from the United States, Italy and Spain.

CDR1 SNHLY and CDR2 FYNNEI come from the germline V gene. Trimming cost V 1 base and J 14 bases, with 9 bases left between them. The CDR3 is 11 amino acids. Under the authors' procedure: Reference gene primers were amplified, and this amplification served to estimate nucleated cell counts. Assay: immunoSEQ multiplex PCR; the TCRdb copy retains only in-frame clones and omits some. The V and J calls and clone size are taken from that table; D and trimming were inferred from the DNA. Altogether approximately 220,000 clones are present, about 88% being singletons, with the ten largest covering roughly 4%. This clone was found once. Across 24 US areas, participants ranged in age from roughly 18 to 95 years. A COVID-19 case had been met by exposed participants during the 2 weeks before study entry.

The clonotype originates from a woman aged 25 to 39 who had been exposed to COVID-19. What was sequenced was PBMCs or T cells enriched from blood (not recorded which). V gene TRBV2 combines with J gene TRBJ2-1; D gene unclear. CDR3 in DNA: TGTGCCAGCAGTGAAGAACTATCTGAGTTCTTC. This gives the protein CASSEELSEFF.